This is a list of T cell receptor beta chains from one sample in a study of blood T cell repertoires in COVID-19. Generated by immunoSEQ multiplex PCR, the TCRdb table keeps only in-frame clones and is missing some. The sample includes 80,000 or so clones, 80% seen only once; the top ten take 4% to 6%. Sequencing was performed on peripheral blood. These receptors came from a woman aged 70 to 79 with acute or convalescent COVID-19. Each CDR3 is given with its conserved first and last residue. The order of the fields is D gene, clone size, V gene, J gene, CDR3 DNA, CDR3 protein. D genes are given only for firm matches. Rows may omit the clone size; those that give it use once, few, many or a size class.

D gene: TRBD1
clone size: .
V gene: TRBV7-8
J gene: TRBJ1-2
CDR3 DNA: TGTGCCAGCAGCTTTTCGACAGGGGAGTATGGCTACACCTTC
CDR3 protein: CASSFSTGEYGYTF

D gene: .
clone size: .
V gene: TRBV3-1/TRBV3-2
J gene: TRBJ1-1
CDR3 DNA: TGTGCCAGCAGCCAAGTACAGGTCACTGAAGCTTTCTTT
CDR3 protein: CASSQVQVTEAFF

D gene: TRBD2
clone size: .
V gene: TRBV27
J gene: TRBJ2-5
CDR3 DNA: TGTGCCAGCAGAGGACTAGCGGGAGTAGAGACCCAGTACTTC
CDR3 protein: CASRGLAGVETQYF

D gene: TRBD1
clone size: .
V gene: TRBV5-1
J gene: TRBJ2-7
CDR3 DNA: TGCGCCAGCAGCTTGGCCGGGACAGGGACCTCCGAGCAGTACTTC
CDR3 protein: CASSLAGTGTSEQYF

D gene: .
clone size: .
V gene: TRBV16
J gene: TRBJ1-2
CDR3 DNA: TGTGCCAGCAGCCAATCGAGGGTCCTTGCTAACTATGGCTACACCTTC
CDR3 protein: CASSQSRVLANYGYTF

D gene: TRBD1
clone size: .
V gene: TRBV25-1
J gene: TRBJ1-4
CDR3 DNA: TGTGCCAGCAGTGGACGGACAGGGGTTCTGTTTTTT
CDR3 protein: CASSGRTGVLFF

D gene: .
clone size: .
V gene: TRBV3-1/TRBV3-2
J gene: TRBJ1-4
CDR3 DNA: TGTGCCAGCAGCCAAGGCACAGCTGGCGAAAAACTGTTTTTT
CDR3 protein: CASSQGTAGEKLFF

D gene: TRBD2
clone size: .
V gene: TRBV19
J gene: TRBJ2-1
CDR3 DNA: TGTGCCAGTAGTCCGCATCTGACTAGCGGATACAATGAGCAGTTCTTC
CDR3 protein: CASSPHLTSGYNEQFF

D gene: TRBD1
clone size: .
V gene: TRBV5-1
J gene: TRBJ2-1
CDR3 DNA: TGCGCCAGCAGCTTGAGGGGCCAGGGGGTCATCAGTGAGCAGTTCTTC
CDR3 protein: CASSLRGQGVISEQFF

D gene: TRBD1
clone size: .
V gene: TRBV24-1
J gene: TRBJ1-4
CDR3 DNA: TGTGCCACCAGTGCGGGACAGGGGAATGAAAAACTGTTTTTT
CDR3 protein: CATSAGQGNEKLFF

D gene: .
clone size: .
V gene: TRBV4-1
J gene: TRBJ2-7
CDR3 DNA: TGCGCCAGCAGCCAAGTCCTAGGCCGCCCATTGTACTTC
CDR3 protein: CASSQVLGRPLYF

D gene: .
clone size: .
V gene: TRBV6-2/TRBV6-3
J gene: TRBJ2-3
CDR3 DNA: TGTGCCAGCAGCTGGCCCGTGGGAGTCCGCACAGATACGCAGTATTTT
CDR3 protein: CASSWPVGVRTDTQYF

D gene: .
clone size: .
V gene: TRBV5-6
J gene: TRBJ2-2
CDR3 DNA: TGTGCCAGCATCCATCGGAGGGGGCGCACCGGGGAGCTGTTTTTT
CDR3 protein: CASIHRRGRTGELFF

D gene: TRBD2
clone size: .
V gene: TRBV9
J gene: TRBJ2-7
CDR3 DNA: TGTGCCAGCAGCGAGGCAACTAGCGGGGGGGCGCACGAGCAGTACTTC
CDR3 protein: CASSEATSGGAHEQYF

D gene: .
clone size: .
V gene: TRBV6-5
J gene: TRBJ1-2
CDR3 DNA: TGTGCCAGCGGTAAAATGGGGGCTGTTAACTATGGCTACACCTTC
CDR3 protein: CASGKMGAVNYGYTF

D gene: TRBD1
clone size: .
V gene: TRBV11-2
J gene: TRBJ1-4
CDR3 DNA: TGTGCCAGCAGCTTAGCCGGCAGGGGGCACGAAAAACTGTTTTTT
CDR3 protein: CASSLAGRGHEKLFF

D gene: .
clone size: few
V gene: TRBV5-1
J gene: TRBJ2-1
CDR3 DNA: TGCGCCAGCAGCTTTGGGCATAGCTCCTACAATGAGCAGTTCTTC
CDR3 protein: CASSFGHSSYNEQFF

D gene: TRBD2
clone size: .
V gene: TRBV28
J gene: TRBJ2-7
CDR3 DNA: TGTGCCAGCAGTTTAGATAGCGGGGGGGCCTACGAGCAGTACTTC
CDR3 protein: CASSLDSGGAYEQYF

D gene: .
clone size: .
V gene: TRBV28
J gene: TRBJ2-1
CDR3 DNA: TGTGCCAGCGGTGCTAAAATCAATGAGCAGTTCTTC
CDR3 protein: CASGAKINEQFF

D gene: .
clone size: .
V gene: TRBV2
J gene: TRBJ1-5
CDR3 DNA: TGTGCCAGCAGTCCCGACCAGGGAATTCAGCCCCAGCATTTT
CDR3 protein: CASSPDQGIQPQHF

D gene: .
clone size: .
V gene: TRBV4-1
J gene: TRBJ2-7
CDR3 DNA: TGCGCCAGCAGCCAAGAATCGGAGGCCTCCTCCTACGAGCAGTACTTC
CDR3 protein: CASSQESEASSYEQYF

D gene: .
clone size: .
V gene: TRBV3-1/TRBV3-2
J gene: TRBJ1-6
CDR3 DNA: TGTGCCAGCAGCCCAAGGGGGGGGCTCAATTCACCCCTCCACTTT
CDR3 protein: CASSPRGGLNSPLHF

D gene: .
clone size: .
V gene: TRBV3-1/TRBV3-2
J gene: TRBJ2-5
CDR3 DNA: TGTGCCAGCAGCCATAACCGGGGGGCGGAGGAGACCCAGTACTTC
CDR3 protein: CASSHNRGAEETQYF

D gene: .
clone size: .
V gene: TRBV29-1
J gene: TRBJ2-7
CDR3 DNA: TGCAGCGTTGAAGAAGGTCCGGGGGAGAACTACGAGCAGTACTTC
CDR3 protein: CSVEEGPGENYEQYF

D gene: TRBD1
clone size: once
V gene: TRBV7-2
J gene: TRBJ1-2
CDR3 DNA: TGTGCCAGCAGCTTAGCTCCGGGACAGGGAGGAAGCTACACCTTC
CDR3 protein: CASSLAPGQGGSYTF

D gene: .
clone size: .
V gene: TRBV3-1/TRBV3-2
J gene: TRBJ1-6
CDR3 DNA: TGTGCCAGCAGCTCTTTGGAGGGGACCCCCCTCCACTTT
CDR3 protein: CASSSLEGTPLHF

D gene: TRBD1
clone size: .
V gene: TRBV5-6
J gene: TRBJ1-2
CDR3 DNA: TGTGCCAGCAGCTTGTCGGGACAGGGGGACTATGGCTACACCTTC
CDR3 protein: CASSLSGQGDYGYTF

D gene: .
clone size: .
V gene: TRBV5-1
J gene: TRBJ2-1
CDR3 DNA: TGCGCCAGCAGCTCCTCCGACAATGAGCAGTTCTTC
CDR3 protein: CASSSSDNEQFF

D gene: TRBD2
clone size: few
V gene: TRBV7-9
J gene: TRBJ2-3
CDR3 DNA: TGTGCCAGCAGCTCTGTCCCGGGGGGGCTTGGAGATACGCAGTATTTT
CDR3 protein: CASSSVPGGLGDTQYF

D gene: TRBD1
clone size: .
V gene: TRBV3-1/TRBV3-2
J gene: TRBJ2-2
CDR3 DNA: TGTGCCAGCAGCCTACGGACAGGGCCTAACACCGGGGAGCTGTTTTTT
CDR3 protein: CASSLRTGPNTGELFF

D gene: TRBD1
clone size: .
V gene: TRBV18
J gene: TRBJ1-5
CDR3 DNA: TGTGCCAGCTCACAAGGACAGGGGGGTCAGCCCCAGCATTTT
CDR3 protein: CASSQGQGGQPQHF

D gene: TRBD2
clone size: once
V gene: TRBV11-3
J gene: TRBJ2-2
CDR3 DNA: TGTGCCAGCAGCACGCGGGGGGTGAACACCGGGGAGCTGTTTTTT
CDR3 protein: CASSTRGVNTGELFF

D gene: .
clone size: .
V gene: TRBV7-3
J gene: TRBJ2-1
CDR3 DNA: TGTGCCAGCAGCTATGCTGGGGGGGCCAATGAGCAGTTCTTC
CDR3 protein: CASSYAGGANEQFF

D gene: TRBD2
clone size: .
V gene: TRBV7-7
J gene: TRBJ2-2
CDR3 DNA: TGTGCTAGCAGCTTAGTTTCGAGCGGGGGGCCCGGGGAGCTGTTTTTT
CDR3 protein: CASSLVSSGGPGELFF

D gene: .
clone size: .
V gene: TRBV3-1/TRBV3-2
J gene: TRBJ1-4
CDR3 DNA: TGTGCCAGCAGCCACGCAGCGGCGCAGGAGAAATCAACTAATGAAAAACTGTTTTTT
CDR3 protein: CASSHAAAQEKSTNEKLFF

D gene: .
clone size: .
V gene: TRBV9
J gene: TRBJ1-4
CDR3 DNA: TGTGCCAGCAGCCTCCTGTCGGGGGATGATACAACTAATGAAAAACTGTTTTTT
CDR3 protein: CASSLLSGDDTTNEKLFF

D gene: TRBD2
clone size: .
V gene: TRBV5-4
J gene: TRBJ2-5
CDR3 DNA: TGTGCCAGCAGCTTGTTACTAGCGGGGGGACAAGAGACCCAGTACTTC
CDR3 protein: CASSLLLAGGQETQYF

D gene: .
clone size: .
V gene: TRBV6-2/TRBV6-3
J gene: TRBJ1-1
CDR3 DNA: TGTGCCAGCAGTTATATGAACACTGAAGCTTTCTTT
CDR3 protein: CASSYMNTEAFF

D gene: .
clone size: .
V gene: TRBV9
J gene: TRBJ2-3
CDR3 DNA: TGTGCCAGCAGCGCCTGGGGGGGCACAGATACGCAGTATTTT
CDR3 protein: CASSAWGGTDTQYF

D gene: TRBD1
clone size: .
V gene: TRBV7-9
J gene: TRBJ1-3
CDR3 DNA: TGTGCCAGCAGGGGACAGGGATTTGGAAACACCATATATTTT
CDR3 protein: CASRGQGFGNTIYF